These T cell receptor beta chains were read from a single sample in a study of T cell repertoires in cytomegalovirus infection. These receptors' targets are unknown. TCRdb reprocessed the reads with MiXCR, giving one entry per CDR3 protein. The table has 450,000 to 650,000 distinct CDR3 sequences, roughly 43% seen once. The source was cultured PBMCs, collected from culture after CMV antigen stimulation. The receptors were sampled from a human donor in good health (CMV status not recorded). Some clones in this sample may be carry-over from other donors' samples. CDR3s include the opening cysteine and the closing phenylalanine or tryptophan. The order of the fields is D gene, clone size, V gene, J gene, CDR3 protein, CDR3 DNA. A D gene is named only where the DNA matches it firmly. Some rows mark clone size as missing; the rest say once, few, many or name a class of expanded clone.

-	-	TRBV6-2/TRBV6-3	TRBJ1-5	CASSYWGRFNQPQHF	TGTGCCAGCAGTTACTGGGGGAGGTTCAATCAGCCCCAGCATTTT
TRBD1	-	TRBV19	TRBJ1-6	CASRPGQARSYNSPLHF	TGTGCCAGTAGACCAGGACAGGCACGCTCCTATAATTCACCCCTCCACTTT
-	-	TRBV19	TRBJ2-1	CASTDVGKGYDNEQFF	TGTGCCAGTACGGATGTGGGAAAGGGATACGACAATGAGCAGTTCTTC
-	-	TRBV2	TRBJ2-1	CASSEGRYELDEQFF	TGTGCCAGCAGTGAAGGCAGGTATGAATTGGATGAGCAGTTCTTC
TRBD1	many	TRBV7-2	TRBJ1-1	CASSVGQANTEAFF	TGTGCCAGCAGCGTAGGACAGGCGAACACTGAAGCTTTCTTT
-	-	TRBV29-1	TRBJ2-1	CSGGRGRAKIRNEQFF	TGCAGCGGGGGTCGGGGACGAGCCAAGATCCGCAATGAGCAGTTCTTC
TRBD2	-	TRBV6-8	TRBJ2-5	CASSLGASGREGTQYF	TGTGCCAGCAGCTTGGGGGCTAGCGGGAGGGAGGGGACCCAGTACTTC
TRBD2	-	TRBV12-3/TRBV12-4	TRBJ2-3	CASAVAGGTDTQYF	TGTGCCAGCGCCGTAGCGGGGGGCACAGATACGCAGTATTTT
-	many	TRBV7-2	TRBJ1-1	CASSTDLNTEAFF	TGTGCCAGCAGCACGGACTTGAACACTGAAGCTTTCTTT
-	few	TRBV2	TRBJ2-7	CASSADRRLGYEQYF	TGTGCCAGCAGCGCTGACAGGCGGTTGGGGTACGAGCAGTACTTC
-	-	TRBV28	TRBJ1-3	CAARQASGNTIYF	TGTGCGGCCCGACAGGCCTCTGGAAACACCATATATTTT
TRBD2	-	TRBV7-6	TRBJ2-2	CASSLWSAGAGELFF	TGTGCCAGCAGCTTATGGTCGGCGGGAGCCGGGGAGCTGTTTTTT
-	many	TRBV7-2	TRBJ2-5	CASSQRIWASQETQYF	TGTGCCAGCAGCCAACGAATTTGGGCGTCCCAAGAGACCCAGTACTTC
-	few	TRBV7-2	TRBJ1-6	CASSLVQTNSPLHF	TGTGCCAGCAGCTTGGTACAGACCAATTCACCCCTCCACTTT
-	-	TRBV6-1	TRBJ1-3	CASVAGNTIYF	TGTGCCTCAGTCGCTGGAAACACCATATATTTT
-	few	TRBV7-8	TRBJ2-7	CASSPGPTGLVQYF	TGTGCCAGCAGCCCCGGACCCACAGGGCTGGTGCAGTACTTC
TRBD1	-	TRBV2	TRBJ1-2	CASTLPGQGIYGYTF	TGTGCCAGCACCCTACCGGGACAGGGGATCTATGGCTACACCTTC
TRBD2	-	TRBV20-1	TRBJ2-1	CSARPVSGRASYNEQFF	TGCAGTGCTAGACCGGTTAGCGGGAGGGCGTCCTACAATGAGCAGTTCTTC
-	few	TRBV7-7	TRBJ2-3	CASSRLPGTDTQYF	TGTGCCAGCAGCCGTCTCCCTGGCACAGATACGCAGTATTTT